This T cell receptor (beta chain) was captured by sequencing in a study of early T cells in non-severe SARS-CoV-2 infection. Study in general: The input, bulk RNA from unsorted whole blood, was sequenced, and chains were unpaired. Overall study findings and caveats: Matching results from VDJdb favored anti-spike CD8 responses, leaving private and CD4 specificities undetected.

Unique molecular identifiers (one per individual cDNA molecule) were attached. TCRdb independently ran MiXCR on the 5' RACE reads; one entry per CDR3 protein. The table includes roughly 99,000 distinct CDR3 sequences, around 10% detected once. This clonotype was counted a few times. Its target is not known. Sequenced material: whole blood. The origin of this receptor is an adult who was a healthcare worker with PCR-confirmed SARS-CoV-2 infection or an uninfected control (not recorded which).

The CDR3 bases are TGCGCCAGCAGCCAGGCCAGGGACTACCCTAGCGAGCAGTACTTC. It is translated as CASSQARDYPSEQYF. This sequence joins TRBV4-1 and TRBJ2-7; TRBD2 matches at 7 bases. V gave up 3 bases and J gave up 6 bases; unmatched junction bases: 11. The CDR3 length is 15 residues. Looked up from germline, CDR1 is MGHRA and CDR2 is YSYEKL.